This T cell receptor beta chain was captured by sequencing in a study of blood T cells in healthy people across ages. Trimming shortened V by 5 bases and J by 10 bases, and 20 bases separated the two germline ends. This CDR3 is 14 amino acids long. Germline V CDR1 and CDR2: MNHEY, SVGEGT. Primers used in a second PCR of roughly 7 to 12 cycles were a sample-barcoded 5' primer and a J-beta primer mix. One entry per CDR3 protein results from TCRdb running MiXCR on the 5' RACE reads. The repertoire holds 1,300,000 or so distinct CDR3 sequences, roughly 64% seen once, with over 5.5% in the top ten. The clonotype originates from a man between 18 and 29 years old in good health. The chain uses TRBV6-2 or TRBV6-3 and TRBJ1-2; D is uncertain. Sequencing was carried out using blood. The CDR3 bases are TGTGCCAGCAGTACGTTAGACTTTCTACAAATCTACACCTTC. It codes for CASSTLDFLQIYTF.